The 20 T cell receptor beta chains reported below all come from one sample, sequenced in a study of shared clonotypes between healthy human individuals. The method was immunoSEQ multiplex PCR; TCRdb's version includes in-frame clones alone and lacks a portion of them. Of about 1 million clones in the sample, around 74% were seen once. Sequences were obtained from memory CD4+ T cells sorted from blood. Subset noted: CD45RA-negative fraction. The receptor source for this set is a man aged 18 to 30 in good health.

V gene TRBV10-1 combines with J gene TRBJ2-3; 7 bases agree with TRBD2. This CDR3 region has 15 residues. Per the germline V gene, CDR1 is WNHNN and CDR2 is SYGVQD (reference sequence). The J segment lost 4 bases and the V segment lost 0 bases, leaving 4 bases of the junction unmatched. The CDR3 bases are TGCGCCAGCAGTGAGTCGATCGGGAGGTCAGATACGCAGTATTTT. Translated: CASSESIGRSDTQYF.

In the case of this clone: A read error may produce the germline difference seen at one junction end. The CDR3 nucleotides read TGTGCCAGCAGCGTAGCGGGAGGGATAGATACGCAGTATTTT. Translating gives CASSVAGGIDTQYF. J is TRBJ2-3 and V is TRBV7-2; 11 bases line up with TRBD2. This CDR3 is built from 14 residues. Germline CDR1 SGHTA, CDR2 FQGNSA.

V and J are TRBV28 and TRBJ2-7, with D uncertain. The V end was cut by 7 bases, the J end by 0 bases, with 10 bases between. CDR3 length: 13 amino acids. The germline V gene has CDR1 MDHEN and CDR2 SYDVKM. CDR3 residues: CASKLRSSYEQYF. The CDR3, as DNA: TGTGCCAGCAAGCTCAGGAGCTCCTACGAGCAGTACTTC.

To note about this clone: Other DNA sequences within the sample encode an identical CDR3. J is TRBJ2-5 and V is TRBV20-1, with D hard to call. The CDR3 totals 10 residues. CDR1 and CDR2 (germline): DFQATT, SNEGSKA (reference sequence). With 5 bases removed from V and 4 bases from J, the gap between germline ends came to 5 bases. CDR3 DNA sequence: TGCAGTGCTGGCCTAGAGACCCAGTACTTC. This translates into CSAGLETQYF.

The V and J genes are TRBV4-1 and TRBJ1-3; TRBD1 agrees at 7 bases. Germline CDR1 reads MGHRA; CDR2 reads YSYEKL. CDR3 length: 15 amino acids. V trimming: 1 base; J trimming: 1 base; junction bases outside the gene matches: 1. As DNA, the CDR3 is TGCGCCAGCAGCCAAGTGACAGGGTCTGGAAACACCATATATTTT. Protein sequence: CASSQVTGSGNTIYF.

The chain has TRBV10-3 and TRBJ1-5, with 7 bases aligning to TRBD1. CDR3 length equals 15 residues. The V and J ends lost 2 bases and 3 bases, in that order; junction bases with no gene match: 4. In germline, CDR1 is ENHRY, CDR2 SYGVKD. The CDR3 DNA sequence: TGTGCCATCAGTGAGGGGACAGAGTTCAATCAGCCCCAGCATTTT. Translating gives CAISEGTEFNQPQHF.

The chain is built from TRBV7-8 and TRBJ2-1, with 9 positions matching TRBD2. Germline CDR1 and CDR2: SGHVS and FQNEAQ. This CDR3 spans 15 amino acids. Trimming at V came to 5 bases and at J to 6 bases, leaving 8 bases not matched to a gene. For the CDR3, the DNA is TGTGCCAGCAGCCACCTAGCGGGGAGTGGCAATGAGCAGTTCTTC. Translation gives CASSHLAGSGNEQFF.

Points on this clone: A read error may produce the germline difference seen at one junction end. V and J are TRBV10-2 and TRBJ2-7, with 10 bases lining up with TRBD2. This CDR3 contains 14 residues. Germline assignment: CDR1 WSHSY and CDR2 SAAADI. CDR3 sequence reads: CASGRLAGSYEQHF. The CDR3 DNA sequence: TGCGCCAGCGGACGACTAGCGGGCAGCTACGAGCAGCACTTC.

CDR3 protein: CAWSPGTLEQYF. CDR3 sequence (DNA): TGTGCCTGGAGTCCCGGGACTCTCGAGCAGTACTTC. This chain links TRBV30 with TRBJ2-7; D is possibly TRBD2 (6 bases). The CDR3 totals 12 residues. Looked up from germline, CDR1 is GTSNPN and CDR2 is SVGIG (reference sequence). V lost 2 bases and J lost 6, with 11 bases in between.

This clone came up once. This sequence joins TRBV18 and TRBJ2-5; D gene ambiguous. This CDR3 comprises 15 residues. V was pared by 1 base and J by 1 base, with 10 bases between. Per germline, CDR1 KGHSH and CDR2 LQKENI. The CDR3 spells CASSPQHGSQETQYF. CDR3 coding DNA: TGTGCCAGCTCACCACAGCACGGTTCCCAAGAGACCCAGTACTTC.

The CDR3 DNA follows: TGTGCCAGCAGATCAACCCCCCCGAGGAGCACAGATACGCAGTATTTT. Translating it yields CASRSTPPRSTDTQYF. The chain uses TRBV28 and TRBJ2-3, with D unresolved. This CDR3 is built from 16 residues. The ends were cut back, 6 bases at V and 0 bases at J, with 16 bases in the middle. Germline V gene sequence: CDR1 MDHEN, CDR2 SYDVKM.

The rearrangement joins TRBV28 to TRBJ2-1; D call uncertain. Germline values: CDR1 MDHEN, CDR2 SYDVKM. This CDR3 is built from 11 residues. Trimming pared 8 bases from V and 4 bases from J, leaving 6 bases between. In DNA form, the CDR3 reads TGTGCCAGCCTGAGTTACAATGAGCAGTTCTTC. This codes for CASLSYNEQFF.

CDR3 region: CASSLGGDYNYGYTF. The CDR3 DNA reads TGTGCCAGCAGCTTGGGTGGGGACTATAACTATGGCTACACCTTC. This sequence joins TRBV5-6 and TRBJ1-2; D is perhaps TRBD1 (5 bases). The CDR3 loop spans 15 amino acids. Germline lookup yields CDR1 SGHDT and CDR2 YYEEEE. Trimming removed 0 bases from V and 1 base from J, with 10 bases in between.

The chain recombines TRBV5-4 with TRBJ2-3; no clear D. In germline, CDR1 is SGHNT, CDR2 YYREEE (reference sequence). The CDR3 is made up of 13 amino acids. V was cut by 0 bases and J by 7 bases, with 9 bases left in between. The CDR3 here is CASSLDRAYTQYF. The DNA of the CDR3 is TGTGCCAGCAGCTTGGATAGGGCCTATACGCAGTATTTT.

This chain links TRBV10-2 with TRBJ1-2; weak D call: TRBD1 (5 bases). The CDR3 loop spans 14 amino acids. The germline gives CDR1 WSHSY, CDR2 SAAADI. Between the trimmed V and J ends, which lost 2 bases and 6 bases, there was a span of 13 bases. The CDR3 DNA follows: TGCGCCAGCAGTGAGGGGGGTTGGGTGGATGGCTACACCTTC. Amino acid sequence: CASSEGGWVDGYTF.

The CDR3 nucleotides read TGTGCCAGCAGCTTGGTTGGGGGCATTAACGAGCAGTACTTC. It is translated as CASSLVGGINEQYF. This chain connects TRBV5-8 to TRBJ2-7, with a tentative D call TRBD1 (6 bases). This CDR3 has 14 amino acids. The V end was cut by 0 bases, the J end by 5 bases, with 12 bases between. Germline CDR1 and CDR2: SGHTS and YDEGEE.

This clone is a singleton in its sample. V usage is TRBV5-1 and J usage is TRBJ2-3, with TRBD1 identical over 10 bases. This CDR3 is 16 amino acids long. The junction had 6 bases not matched to a gene; V was cut back by 0 bases and J by 5 bases. Germline V gives CDR1 SGHRS, CDR2 YFSETQ. CDR3 amino acids: CASSLAGTGVQDTQYF. The CDR3 coding sequence is TGCGCCAGCAGCTTGGCCGGGACAGGGGTCCAAGATACGCAGTATTTT.

V gene TRBV4-3 combines with J gene TRBJ2-3; TRBD2 matches 13 bases. The CDR3 consists of 19 residues. J lost 6 bases, V lost 1 base, and 13 bases had no gene match. Germline CDR1 and CDR2: LGHNA and YSLEER. This chain's CDR3 is CASSQAATSGRVVGDTQYF. CDR3 nucleotides: TGCGCCAGCAGCCAAGCGGCTACTAGCGGGAGGGTGGTCGGTGATACGCAGTATTTT.

The genes are TRBV6-5 and TRBJ1-5; D is perhaps TRBD1 (5 bases). Germline assignment: CDR1 MNHEY and CDR2 SVGAGI. Trimming removed 0 bases at V and 5 bases at J, with 8 bases between. The CDR3 totals 14 residues. Written as DNA, the CDR3 is TGTGCCAGCAGTTACTCGAAAGGGGATCAGCCCCAGCATTTT. It specifies CASSYSKGDQPQHF.

This chain connects TRBV30 to TRBJ1-4, with TRBD1 matching 8 bases. The CDR3 sequence is 14 residues long. The germline V gene encodes CDR1 GTSNPN and CDR2 SVGIG (reference sequence). With 2 bases clipped from V and 3 bases from J, the junction kept 2 bases outside the gene matches. Here the CDR3 reads CAWSLQGANEKLFF. Here the CDR3 DNA reads TGTGCCTGGAGTCTACAGGGGGCTAATGAAAAACTGTTTTTT.